The present T cell receptor beta chain was sequenced within a study of blood T cell repertoires in COVID-19. Study as a whole: Material from acute and convalescent COVID-19 was sourced from the United States, Italy and Spain. Sources were T cells, B-cell-depleted T cells, or PBMCs; the material itself was cDNA or gDNA.

Trimming removed 2 bases from V and 0 bases from J, with 8 bases in between. This CDR3 has 15 amino acids. The germline gives CDR1 SGHTA, CDR2 FQGNSA. At least ten counts were recorded for this clone. Authors' analysis steps: Scientists estimated how many nucleated cells there were by amplifying reference gene primers. Measured with immunoSEQ multiplex PCR; TCRdb has only the in-frame clones, and not every one. The DNA was the basis for D and trimming; V, J and clone size are from that table. The sample carries about 89,000 clones, 60% to 85% recorded once. The sequencing sample was made of peripheral blood. This sequence originates from a human donor in a cohort sampled during active COVID-19. This chain connects TRBV7-2 to TRBJ2-1; D ambiguous. The CDR3 DNA reads as TGTGCCAGCAGCTTAAGCGCCAGCTCCTACAATGAGCAGTTCTTC. This codes for CASSLSASSYNEQFF.